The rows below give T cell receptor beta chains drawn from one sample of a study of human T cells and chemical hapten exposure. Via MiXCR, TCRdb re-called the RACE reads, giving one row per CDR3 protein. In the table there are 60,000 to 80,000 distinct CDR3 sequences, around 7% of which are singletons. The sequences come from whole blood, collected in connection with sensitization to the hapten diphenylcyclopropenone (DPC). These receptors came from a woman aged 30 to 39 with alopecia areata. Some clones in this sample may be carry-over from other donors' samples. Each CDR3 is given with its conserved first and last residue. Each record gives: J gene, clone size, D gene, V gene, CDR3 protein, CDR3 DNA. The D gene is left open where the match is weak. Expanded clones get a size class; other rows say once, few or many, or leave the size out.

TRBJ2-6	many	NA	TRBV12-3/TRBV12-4	CASSLVARARSGANVLTF	TGTGCCAGCAGTTTAGTGGCCAGGGCCAGATCTGGGGCCAACGTCCTGACTTTC
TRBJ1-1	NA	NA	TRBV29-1	CSVEGGGWNTEAFF	TGCAGCGTTGAAGGAGGGGGTTGGAACACTGAAGCTTTCTTT
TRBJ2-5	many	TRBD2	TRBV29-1	CSAGGRQETQYF	TGCAGTGCGGGGGGTCGCCAAGAGACCCAGTACTTC
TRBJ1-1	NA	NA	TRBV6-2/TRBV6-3	CASTPNWGGTEAFF	TGTGCCAGCACCCCAAATTGGGGGGGCACTGAAGCTTTCTTT
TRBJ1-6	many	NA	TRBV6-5	CASSYVLGTGSPLHF	TGTGCCAGCAGTTACGTTTTAGGGACTGGGTCACCCCTCCACTTT
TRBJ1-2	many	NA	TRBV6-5	CASSPVLGDNYGYTF	TGTGCCAGCAGCCCGGTCCTCGGGGATAACTATGGCTACACCTTC
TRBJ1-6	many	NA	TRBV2	CASSVGRENSPLHF	TGTGCCAGCAGTGTTGGCAGGGAAAATTCACCCCTCCACTTT
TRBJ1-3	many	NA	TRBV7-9	CAEGDSGNTIYF	TGTGCCGAAGGAGACTCTGGAAACACCATATATTTT
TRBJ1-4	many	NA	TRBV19	CASDRPIGKLFF	TGTGCCAGCGACCGACCCATTGGTAAACTGTTTTTT
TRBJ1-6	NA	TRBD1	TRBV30	CAWSADRTGSNSPLHF	TGTGCCTGGAGTGCCGATAGGACAGGCTCTAATTCACCCCTCCACTTT
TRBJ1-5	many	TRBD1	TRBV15	CATSRPGGNQPQHF	TGTGCCACCAGCAGACCAGGGGGTAATCAGCCCCAGCATTTT
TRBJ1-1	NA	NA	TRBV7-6	CTSSPGSTEAFF	TGTACCAGCAGTCCCGGTAGCACTGAAGCTTTCTTT
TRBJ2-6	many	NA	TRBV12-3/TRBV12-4	CASSFDGYSGANVLTF	TGTGCCAGCAGTTTCGACGGGTACTCTGGGGCCAACGTCCTGACTTTC
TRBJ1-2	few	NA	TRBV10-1	CASSESGNYGYTF	TGCGCCAGCAGTGAGTCCGGGAACTATGGCTACACCTTC
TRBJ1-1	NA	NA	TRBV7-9	CASSFWAGDASQAFF	TGTGCCAGCAGCTTCTGGGCAGGGGATGCCTCCCAAGCTTTCTTT
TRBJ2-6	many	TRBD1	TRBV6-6	CASSYYGTASSGANVLTF	TGTGCCAGCAGTTACTATGGGACAGCCTCTTCTGGGGCCAACGTCCTGACTTTC
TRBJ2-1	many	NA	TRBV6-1	CASSVPGNEQFF	TGTGCCAGCAGCGTCCCTGGCAATGAGCAGTTCTTC
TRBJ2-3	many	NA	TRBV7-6	CASSNIDTQYF	TGTGCCAGCAGCAACATAGATACGCAGTATTTT
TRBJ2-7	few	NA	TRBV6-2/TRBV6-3	CASSSASGRPYEQYF	TGTGCCAGCAGTTCAGCGAGCGGGCGCCCCTACGAGCAGTACTTC
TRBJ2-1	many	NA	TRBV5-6	CASSAGQDPYNEQFF	TGTGCCAGCAGCGCCGGCCAGGACCCCTACAATGAGCAGTTCTTC
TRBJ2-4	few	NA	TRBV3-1	CASSQGAGPKNIQYF	TGTGCCAGCAGCCAAGGCGCCGGGCCCAAAAACATTCAGTACTTC
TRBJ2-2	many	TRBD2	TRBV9	CASSATGTSGGGRTGELFF	TGTGCCAGCAGCGCCACCGGGACTAGCGGGGGAGGCCGAACCGGGGAGCTGTTTTTT
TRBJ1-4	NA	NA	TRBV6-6	CASRTWDAGGEELFF	TGTGCCAGCAGGACGTGGGACGCGGGAGGGGAAGAACTGTTTTTT
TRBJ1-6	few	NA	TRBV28	CASSPRSFTPLHF	TGTGCCAGCAGTCCCCGGTCTTTTACACCCCTCCACTTT
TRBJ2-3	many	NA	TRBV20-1	CSAARDTGSTDTQYF	TGCAGTGCTGCCAGGGACACCGGTAGCACAGATACGCAGTATTTT
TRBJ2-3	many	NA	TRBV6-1	CASSERMRDTQYF	TGTGCCAGCAGTGAGCGAATGAGAGATACGCAGTATTTT
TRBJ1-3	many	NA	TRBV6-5	CASRSGIGNTIYF	TGTGCCAGCAGATCAGGGATTGGAAACACCATATATTTT
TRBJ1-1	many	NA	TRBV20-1	CSARDTVNTEAFF	TGCAGTGCTAGAGATACTGTGAACACTGAAGCTTTCTTT
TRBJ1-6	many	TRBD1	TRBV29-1	CSAGGTGSPLHF	TGCAGCGCAGGGGGTACAGGGTCACCCCTCCACTTT
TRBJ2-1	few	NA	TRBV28	CASSFSSRSPIKQGTNNEQFF	TGTGCCAGCAGTTTCTCCTCGCGCAGCCCGATTAAACAGGGAACTAACAATGAGCAGTTCTTC
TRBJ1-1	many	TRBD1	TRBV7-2	CASRKDRLNAEAFF	TGTGCCAGCAGAAAGGACAGGTTGAACGCTGAAGCTTTCTTT
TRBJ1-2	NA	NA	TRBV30	CAAHHNYGYTF	TGTGCAGCCCACCATAACTATGGCTACACCTTC
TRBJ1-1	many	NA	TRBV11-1	CASSLTVLPGMNTEAFF	TGTGCCAGCAGCTTAACCGTTTTGCCAGGGATGAACACTGAAGCTTTCTTT
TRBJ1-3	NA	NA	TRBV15	CATSREVTAGNTIYF	TGTGCCACCAGCAGAGAGGTCACCGCGGGAAACACCATATATTTT
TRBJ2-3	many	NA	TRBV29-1	CSVGGWGPDTQYF	TGCAGCGTTGGCGGCTGGGGCCCAGATACGCAGTATTTT
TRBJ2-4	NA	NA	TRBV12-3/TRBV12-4	CASSLGENIQYF	TGTGCCAGCAGTTTAGGGGAAAACATTCAGTACTTC
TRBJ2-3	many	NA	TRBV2	CASSDGSTGPFGPDTQYF	TGTGCCAGCAGTGATGGCTCGACAGGCCCTTTTGGGCCAGATACGCAGTATTTT
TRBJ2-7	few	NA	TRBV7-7	CASSPGGAGEEQYF	TGTGCCAGCAGCCCTGGAGGGGCAGGAGAGGAGCAGTACTTC
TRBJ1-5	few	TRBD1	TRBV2	CASNPQGAEQPQHF	TGTGCCAGCAACCCTCAGGGGGCGGAGCAGCCCCAGCATTTT
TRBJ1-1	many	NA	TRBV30	CARATTLGNTEAFF	TGTGCCCGTGCCACGACCTTGGGGAACACTGAAGCTTTCTTT